The sequence of this T cell receptor (beta chain) was determined in a study of the immune and genomic landscape of osteosarcoma. Regarding this clone: No antigen is known for it.

General study findings and limits: Average productive clonality was less than 0.095, with a maximum of about 0.3. Productive clonality stayed low overall, though C3 exceeded C1.

Profiled with immunoSEQ multiplex PCR; TCRdb holds only in-frame clones, not every one. The sample includes some 4,600 clones, around two thirds of them seen just once. Trimming cost V 3 bases and J 6 bases, with 18 bases left between them. This CDR3 has 15 residues. Germline CDR1 is SNHLY and CDR2 is FYNNEI. Osteosarcoma specimens were post-treatment primary, local recurrence and metastasis tumors from poor-prognosis patients. This TCR was recovered from a human donor with osteosarcoma. The V and J genes are TRBV2 and TRBJ2-7; perhaps TRBD1 as D (7 bases). The sequenced material came from osteosarcoma tumor tissue from the femur. The CDR3 loop is CASSEIGGGVSEQYF. As DNA, the CDR3 is TGTGCCAGCAGTGAGATTGGAGGGGGCGTTTCCGAGCAGTACTTC.